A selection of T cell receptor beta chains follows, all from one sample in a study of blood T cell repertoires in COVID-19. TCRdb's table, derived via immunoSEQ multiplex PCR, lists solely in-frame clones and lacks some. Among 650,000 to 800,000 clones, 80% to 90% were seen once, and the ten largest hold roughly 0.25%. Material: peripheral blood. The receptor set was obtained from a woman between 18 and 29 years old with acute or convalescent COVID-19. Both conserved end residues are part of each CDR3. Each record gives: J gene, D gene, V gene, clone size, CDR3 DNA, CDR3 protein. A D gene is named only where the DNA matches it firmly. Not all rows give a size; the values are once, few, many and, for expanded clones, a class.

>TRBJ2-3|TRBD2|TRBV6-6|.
TGTGCCAGCAGTTCCATAGCGGGGTGGGTCGCAGATACGCAGTATTTT
CASSSIAGWVADTQYF
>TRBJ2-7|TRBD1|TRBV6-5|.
TGTGCCAGCTCACCGGGACAGGGTATCTCCTACGAGCAGTACTTC
CASSPGQGISYEQYF
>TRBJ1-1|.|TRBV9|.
TGTGCCAGCAGCGTAACGACAGGCCCGTGGACTGAAGCTTTCTTT
CASSVTTGPWTEAFF
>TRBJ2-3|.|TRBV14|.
TGTGCCAGCAGCCAATACTCGGTAGGGGCAGATACGCAGTATTTT
CASSQYSVGADTQYF
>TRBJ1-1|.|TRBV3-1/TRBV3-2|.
TGTGCCAGCAGACTCACGGACAGAAACACTGAAGCTTTCTTT
CASRLTDRNTEAFF
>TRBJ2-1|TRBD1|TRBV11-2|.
TGTGCCAGCAGCTTTGGACAGGGGGAGGATGAGCAGTTCTTC
CASSFGQGEDEQFF
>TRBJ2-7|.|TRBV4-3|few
TGCGCCAGCAGCCAAGAAGGACGACGGGGGGCGGACAACGAGCAGTACTTC
CASSQEGRRGADNEQYF
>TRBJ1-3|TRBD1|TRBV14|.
TGTGCCAGCAGCCAACCAGGGGGGACTGGAAACACCATATATTTT
CASSQPGGTGNTIYF
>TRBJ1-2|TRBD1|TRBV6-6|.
TGTGCCAGCACTCCGACAGGGTCACTCTATGGCTACACCTTC
CASTPTGSLYGYTF
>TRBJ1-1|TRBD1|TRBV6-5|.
TGTGCCAGCGCAGGGACAGAGCTTTCGACTGAAGCTTTCTTT
CASAGTELSTEAFF
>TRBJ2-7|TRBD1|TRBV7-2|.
TGTGCCAGCACCCGGGACAGCTCCTACGAGCAGTACTTC
CASTRDSSYEQYF
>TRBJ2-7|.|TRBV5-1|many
TGCGCCAGCGGGGACACCTACGAGCAGTACTTC
CASGDTYEQYF
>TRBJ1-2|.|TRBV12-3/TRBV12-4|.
TGTGCCAGCAGTTTCACAGGCCATGGCTACACCTTC
CASSFTGHGYTF
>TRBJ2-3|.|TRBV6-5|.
TGTGCCACCCGCGTTTTGAGCTTCACAGATACGCAGTATTTT
CATRVLSFTDTQYF
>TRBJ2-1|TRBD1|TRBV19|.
TGTGCCAGTAGTTCCCCAGGGGGAAGCTCCTACAATGAGCAGTTCTTC
CASSSPGGSSYNEQFF
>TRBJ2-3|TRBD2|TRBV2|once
TGTGCCAGCCGCAGGACTAGCGGCACAGATACGCAGTATTTT
CASRRTSGTDTQYF
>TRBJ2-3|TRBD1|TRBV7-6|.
TGTGCCAGCAGCTTAGCAGGGGGCGCGGATACGCAGTATTTT
CASSLAGGADTQYF
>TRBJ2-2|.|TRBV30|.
TGTGCCTGGAGTGTAGTGGCACCTTCGAACACCGGGGAGCTGTTTTTT
CAWSVVAPSNTGELFF
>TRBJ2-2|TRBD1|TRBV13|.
TGTGCCAGCAGCTTAGAGGCCGGGACAGGGGGCGCGGCGGGCACCGGGGAGCTGTTTTTT
CASSLEAGTGGAAGTGELFF
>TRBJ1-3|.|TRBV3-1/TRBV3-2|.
TGTGCCAGCAGCCAAGTCGGCTCTGGAAACACCATATATTTT
CASSQVGSGNTIYF
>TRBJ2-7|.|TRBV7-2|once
TGTGCCAGCAGCTTACAGGGCTACGAGCAGTACTTC
CASSLQGYEQYF
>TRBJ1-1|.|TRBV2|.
TGTGCCAGCAGTTTCCCAGACAGAAAAAACACTGAAGCTTTCTTT
CASSFPDRKNTEAFF
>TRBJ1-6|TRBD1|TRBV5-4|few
TGTGCCAGCAGCGGCAACAGGGGGTCCTATAATTCACCCCTCCACTTT
CASSGNRGSYNSPLHF
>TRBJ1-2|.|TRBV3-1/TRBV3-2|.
TGTGCCAGCAGCCCAGGGGCTGGCTACACCTTC
CASSPGAGYTF
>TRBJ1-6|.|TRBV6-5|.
TGTGCCAGCAGTTCCCCGTCCGGGGTTAATTCACCCCTCCACTTT
CASSSPSGVNSPLHF
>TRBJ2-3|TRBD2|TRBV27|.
TGTGCCAGCAGTCTAGCGGGGACGGGTTTGTATACGCAGTATTTT
CASSLAGTGLYTQYF
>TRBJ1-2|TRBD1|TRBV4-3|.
TGCGCCAGCAGCCCCCGACAGGGCTATGGCTACACCTTC
CASSPRQGYGYTF
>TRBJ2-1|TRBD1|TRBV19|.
TGTGCCAGCCGGACAGGAGAACTCTCCTACAATGAGCAGTTCTTC
CASRTGELSYNEQFF
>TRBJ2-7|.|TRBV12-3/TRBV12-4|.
TGTGCCAGCGGGGGGAACTCCTACGAGCAGTACTTC
CASGGNSYEQYF
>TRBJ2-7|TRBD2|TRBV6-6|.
TGTGCCAGCAGTTACGTTGGGGGGGGCTACGAGCAGTACTTC
CASSYVGGGYEQYF
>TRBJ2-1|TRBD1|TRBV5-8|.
TGTGCCAGCAGCGCGAACAGGGGTTCCTACAATGAGCAGTTCTTC
CASSANRGSYNEQFF
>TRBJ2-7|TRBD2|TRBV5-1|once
TGCGCCAGCAGCCCTCGGGGTAGCGGGGCTTACGAGCAGTACTTC
CASSPRGSGAYEQYF
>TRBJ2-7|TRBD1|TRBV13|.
TGTGCCAGCAGCATCGGACAGGGCTACGAGCAGTACTTC
CASSIGQGYEQYF
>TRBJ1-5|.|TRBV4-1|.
TGCGCCAGCAGCCAGCGGGTGCCCGGGCCAATTTATTATAGCAATCAGCCCCAGCATTTT
CASSQRVPGPIYYSNQPQHF
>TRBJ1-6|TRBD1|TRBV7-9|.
TGTGCCAGCAGTTACGGACAGGGTTATAATTCACCCCTCCACTTT
CASSYGQGYNSPLHF
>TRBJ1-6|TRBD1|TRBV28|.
TGTGCCAGCAGACCACAGGGGGCAGGAAATTCACCCCTCCACTTT
CASRPQGAGNSPLHF
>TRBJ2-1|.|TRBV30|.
TGTGCCTGGACCCGGGGTCAAACCTACAATGAGCAGTTCTTC
CAWTRGQTYNEQFF
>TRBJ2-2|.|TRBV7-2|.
TGTGCCAGCAGCCCCGAGCGGCCCGGGGGCGGGGAGCTGTTTTTT
CASSPERPGGGELFF
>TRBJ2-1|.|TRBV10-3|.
TGTGCCATCAGCAGGGTGATAAGGGACAATGAGCAGTTCTTC
CAISRVIRDNEQFF
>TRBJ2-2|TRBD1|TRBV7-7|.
TGTGCCAGCAGCCCAGACAGGGGCGGCACCGGGGAGCTGTTTTTT
CASSPDRGGTGELFF
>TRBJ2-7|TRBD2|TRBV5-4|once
TGTGCCAGCAGCTTGGTCGGGGCGGGGGGGAGGTACGAGCAGTACTTC
CASSLVGAGGRYEQYF
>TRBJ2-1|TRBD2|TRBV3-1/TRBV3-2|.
TGTGCCAGCAGCCCCCCGTACCGTGAAGCGGGGGGCCAAAGCTCCTACAATGAGCAGTTCTTC
CASSPPYREAGGQSSYNEQFF
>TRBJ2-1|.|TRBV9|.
TGTGCCAGCAGCGTAGTATCCTCCTACAATGAGCAGTTCTTC
CASSVVSSYNEQFF
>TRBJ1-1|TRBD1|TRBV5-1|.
TGCGCCAGCAGTCCGGGACAGGTACCTGAAGCTTTCTTT
CASSPGQVPEAFF
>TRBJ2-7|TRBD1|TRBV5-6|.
TGTGCCAGCGGGGGACAGGGGGTATCCTACGAGCAGTACTTC
CASGGQGVSYEQYF
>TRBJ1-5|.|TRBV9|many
TGTGCCAGCAGCGTAGATGGAGGGAATCAGCCCCAGCATTTT
CASSVDGGNQPQHF
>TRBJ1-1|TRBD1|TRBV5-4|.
TGTGCCAGCAGTCGACAGGGATCCGTTTCTGAAGCTTTCTTT
CASSRQGSVSEAFF
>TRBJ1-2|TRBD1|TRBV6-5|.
TGTGCCAGCAGAGACAGGGGAGGGTATGGCTACACCTTC
CASRDRGGYGYTF
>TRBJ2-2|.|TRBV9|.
TGTGCCAGCAGCCCCCGGAGGGACGAGAAGCCCGGGGAGCTGTTTTTT
CASSPRRDEKPGELFF
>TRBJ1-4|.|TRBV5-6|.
TGTGCCAGCACCCGATGGAGGGCAAACGAAAAACTGTTTTTT
CASTRWRANEKLFF
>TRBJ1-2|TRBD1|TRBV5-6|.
TGTGCCAGCAGCTTGTTTGCTACAGGGGTCCTTAAATCCGGCTACACCTTC
CASSLFATGVLKSGYTF